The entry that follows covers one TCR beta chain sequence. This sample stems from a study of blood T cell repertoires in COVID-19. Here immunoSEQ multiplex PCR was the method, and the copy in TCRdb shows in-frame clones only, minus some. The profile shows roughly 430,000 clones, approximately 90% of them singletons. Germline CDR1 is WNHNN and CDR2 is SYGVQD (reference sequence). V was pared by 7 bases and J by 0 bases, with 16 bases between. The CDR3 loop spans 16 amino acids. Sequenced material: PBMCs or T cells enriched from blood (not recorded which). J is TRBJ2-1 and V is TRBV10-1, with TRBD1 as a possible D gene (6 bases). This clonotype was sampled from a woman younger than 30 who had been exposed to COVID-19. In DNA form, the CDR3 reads TGCGCCAGCACCCTAACCGACAGGTTCTCCTACAATGAGCAGTTCTTC. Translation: CASTLTDRFSYNEQFF.